This T cell receptor beta chain appears in the sequencing data of a study of blood T cell repertoires in COVID-19. In the study overall: Sites across the United States, Italy and Spain contributed samples from acute and convalescent COVID-19. The cDNA or gDNA used as material had been derived from T cells, B-cell-depleted T cells, or PBMCs.

Source study methods: Estimates of nucleated cell counts were drawn from the amplification of reference gene primers. Assay used: immunoSEQ multiplex PCR; TCRdb lists only in-frame clones, some missing. The V and J calls and clone size are taken from that table; D and trimming were inferred from the DNA. The sample shows 100,000 to 150,000 clones, approximately 88% of them seen only once. This CDR3 comprises 14 residues. The V end was cut by 0 bases, the J end by 0 bases, with 6 bases between. Germline V gene sequence: CDR1 LNHNV, CDR2 YYDKDF (reference sequence). This sequence joins TRBV15 and TRBJ2-7, with D uncertain. The receptor was isolated from a man aged 50-60 years with acute or convalescent COVID-19. The sequencing sample was made of peripheral blood. CDR3 DNA: TGTGCCACCAGCAGAGAGAGAGGCTCCTACGAGCAGTACTTC. Protein sequence: CATSRERGSYEQYF.